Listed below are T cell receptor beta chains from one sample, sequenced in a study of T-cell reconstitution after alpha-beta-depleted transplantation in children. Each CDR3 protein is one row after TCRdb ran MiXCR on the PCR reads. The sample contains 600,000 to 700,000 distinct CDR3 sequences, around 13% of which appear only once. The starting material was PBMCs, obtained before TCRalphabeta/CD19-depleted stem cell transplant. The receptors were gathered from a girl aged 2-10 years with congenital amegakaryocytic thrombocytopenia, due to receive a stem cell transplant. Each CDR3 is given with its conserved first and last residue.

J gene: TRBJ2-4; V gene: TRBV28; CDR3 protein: CASSMQGARENIQYF
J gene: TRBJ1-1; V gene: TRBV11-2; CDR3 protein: CASSFDISGTYRGAFF
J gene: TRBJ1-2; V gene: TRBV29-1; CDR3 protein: CSVEGGARYGYTF
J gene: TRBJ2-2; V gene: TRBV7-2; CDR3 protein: CASFDGAPEEELFF
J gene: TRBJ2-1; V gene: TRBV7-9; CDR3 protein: CASSLAEFHNEQFF
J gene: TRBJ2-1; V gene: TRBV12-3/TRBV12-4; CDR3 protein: CASSPGRTRGEQFF
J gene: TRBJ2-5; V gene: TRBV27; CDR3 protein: CASSLMWDQETQYF
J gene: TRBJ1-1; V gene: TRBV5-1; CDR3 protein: CASSWAQEMNTEAFF
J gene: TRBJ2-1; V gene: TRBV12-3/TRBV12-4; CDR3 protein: CASSFYNSYNEQFF
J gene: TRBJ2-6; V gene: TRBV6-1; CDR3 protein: CASTDSGANVLTF
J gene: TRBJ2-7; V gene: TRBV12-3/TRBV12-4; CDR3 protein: CASRGRDGTYEQYF
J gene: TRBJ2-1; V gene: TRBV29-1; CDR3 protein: CSVGGDEQFF
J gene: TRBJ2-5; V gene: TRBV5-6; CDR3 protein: CASSLEARLGEETQYF
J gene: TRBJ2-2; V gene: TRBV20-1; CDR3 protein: CSARDQASGRVHTGELFF
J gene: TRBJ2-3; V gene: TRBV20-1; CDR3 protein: CSARDLVGTANTDTQYF
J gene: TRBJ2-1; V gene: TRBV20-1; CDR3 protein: CSATPMAGGGNEQFF
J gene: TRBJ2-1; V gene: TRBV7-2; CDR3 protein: CASTLGGLNEQFF
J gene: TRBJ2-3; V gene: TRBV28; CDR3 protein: CASSGTSGGADTQYF
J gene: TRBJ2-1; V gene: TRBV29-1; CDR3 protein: CSVRLLAGGLGSYNEQFF
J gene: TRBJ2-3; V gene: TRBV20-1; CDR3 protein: CSAEGLAEVTDTQYF
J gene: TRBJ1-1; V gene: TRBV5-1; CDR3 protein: CASNVIEAFF
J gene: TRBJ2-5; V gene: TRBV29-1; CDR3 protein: CSARQGPRETQYF
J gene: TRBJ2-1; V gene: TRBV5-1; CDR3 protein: CASSWGRDRGSYNEQFF
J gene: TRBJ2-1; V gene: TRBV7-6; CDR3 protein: CASGVGRYNEQFF
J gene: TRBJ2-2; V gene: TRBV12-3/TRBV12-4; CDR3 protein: CASSPYSGRMTGELFF
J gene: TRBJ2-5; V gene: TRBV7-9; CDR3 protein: CASSQSGREGKTQYF
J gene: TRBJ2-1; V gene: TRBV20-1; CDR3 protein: CSESGLAANEQFF
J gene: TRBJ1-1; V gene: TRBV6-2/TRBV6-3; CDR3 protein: CASRGQAVNGMNTEAFF
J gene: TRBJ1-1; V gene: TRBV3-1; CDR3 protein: CASTPGPGKRSTEAFF
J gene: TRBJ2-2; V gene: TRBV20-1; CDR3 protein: CSARDPLAPGGELFF
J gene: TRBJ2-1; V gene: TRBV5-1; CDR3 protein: CASSASGVAYNEQFF
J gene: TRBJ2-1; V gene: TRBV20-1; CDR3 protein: CSARTTSGIYNEQFF
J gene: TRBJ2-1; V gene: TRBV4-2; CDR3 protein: CASSPRRDIKQFF
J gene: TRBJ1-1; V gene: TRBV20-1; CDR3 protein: CSATGHLKTEAFF
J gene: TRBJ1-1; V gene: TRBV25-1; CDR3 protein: CASSEPDKPTEAFF
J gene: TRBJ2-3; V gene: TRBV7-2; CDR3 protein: CASSLVLSQTPPQYF
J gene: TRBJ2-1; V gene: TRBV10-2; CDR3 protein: CASWAASHSYNEQFF
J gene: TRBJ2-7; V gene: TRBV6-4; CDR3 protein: CASKGAEASYEQSF
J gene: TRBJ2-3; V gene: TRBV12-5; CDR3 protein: CASGLPPGTSGRTDTQYF
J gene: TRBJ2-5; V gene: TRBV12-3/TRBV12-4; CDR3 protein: CASGAPDRDQETQYF
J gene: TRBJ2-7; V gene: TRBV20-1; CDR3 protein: CSARDRSGDGQYF
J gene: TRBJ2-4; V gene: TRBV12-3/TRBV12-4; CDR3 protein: CASSQGANIQYF
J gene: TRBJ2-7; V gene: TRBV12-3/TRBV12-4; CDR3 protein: CASSFEGTGWGYEQYF
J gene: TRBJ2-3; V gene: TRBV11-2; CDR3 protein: CASSVDRGTQYF
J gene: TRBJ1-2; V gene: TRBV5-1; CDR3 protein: CASSFVGGNGYTF
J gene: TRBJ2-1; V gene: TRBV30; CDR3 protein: CAWASYEQFF
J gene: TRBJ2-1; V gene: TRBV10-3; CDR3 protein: CAIRGDYNEQFF
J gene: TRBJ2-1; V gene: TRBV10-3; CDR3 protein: CAIKGLAEANEQFF
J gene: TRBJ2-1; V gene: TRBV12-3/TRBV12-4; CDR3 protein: CASSRTSLGDNEQFF
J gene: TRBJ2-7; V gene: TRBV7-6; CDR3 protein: CASSLAQDYEQYF
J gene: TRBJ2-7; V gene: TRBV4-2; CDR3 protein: CASSQDVRLAGVYEQYF
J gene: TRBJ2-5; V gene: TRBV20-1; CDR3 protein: CSARRGLAGQETQYF
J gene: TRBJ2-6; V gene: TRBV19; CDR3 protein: CASSLTPGLAVSGANVLTF
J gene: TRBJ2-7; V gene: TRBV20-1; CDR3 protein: CSASVSGRPYEQYF
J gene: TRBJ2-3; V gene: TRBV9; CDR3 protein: CASSVLAQTGSSDTQYF
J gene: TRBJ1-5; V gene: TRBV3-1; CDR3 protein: CASSQRTGFQPQHF
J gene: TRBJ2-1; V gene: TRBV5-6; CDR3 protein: CASSLVGIPSNEQFF